These 20 T cell receptor beta chains were all obtained from the same sample, sequenced in a study of regulatory T cells in long-lasting Graves disease. Construction of TCR beta libraries relied on iRepertoire HTBI primers and on Arm-PCR targeting CDR3 regions. TCRdb re-called the multiplex PCR reads through MiXCR, storing one row per CDR3 protein. This sample has some 370,000 distinct CDR3 sequences; 12% occur once, and the top ten carry over 15%. Sample time point: newly diagnosed GD, antithyroid drugs for less than 3 months. PBMCs were the source of the RNA used for TCR sequencing. These data are also associated with another study on T cells in Graves' hyperthyroidism and ophthalmopathy.

Specimen: peripheral blood mononuclear cells (PBMCs), collected at new diagnosis, from a patient treated with antithyroid drugs. These receptors were taken from a woman younger than 35 with Graves disease.

J is TRBJ2-5 and V is TRBV19, with D possibly matching TRBD2 (6 bases). The CDR3 totals 15 residues. Germline lookup yields CDR1 LNHDA and CDR2 SQIVND (reference sequence). The V and J ends lost 5 bases and 2 bases respectively, with 15 bases between them. For the CDR3, the DNA is TGTGCCAGTAGTCCCCTAGACGGGAGTCAAGAGACCCAGTACTTC. Translated: CASSPLDGSQETQYF.

This clonotype was observed a few times. The chain employs TRBV20-1 and TRBJ2-7; 10 nucleotides line up with TRBD2. The CDR3 has 14 amino acids. Germline V CDR1 and CDR2: DFQATT, SNEGSKA (reference sequence). Losses at the gene ends were 1 base for V and 3 bases for J; bases not matched to a gene: 3. Here the CDR3 DNA reads TGCAGTGCTAGAGTAGCGGGAGGTATCTACGAGCAGTACTTC. This translates into CSARVAGGIYEQYF.

This clonotype was recorded at least ten times. The gene calls are TRBV15 and TRBJ2-5, with 8 bases identical to TRBD2. After removal of 0 bases from V and 5 bases from J, the junction contained 5 bases not matched to a gene. Germline assignment: CDR1 LNHNV and CDR2 YYDKDF (reference sequence). The CDR3 totals 15 residues. CDR3 residues: CATSRDRGGPETQYF. For the CDR3, the DNA is TGTGCCACCAGCAGAGATCGGGGGGGGCCGGAGACCCAGTACTTC.

The J gene is TRBJ2-2, the V gene TRBV19; D might be TRBD2 (6 bases). V lost 7 bases, J lost 5 bases, and 17 bases lay in between. Germline CDR1 is LNHDA and CDR2 is SQIVND (reference sequence). This CDR3 comprises 15 residues. CDR3 sequence (DNA): TGTGCCAGTACTCCGCGAGGGCTAGCGACCGGGGAGCTGTTTTTT. It yields the protein CASTPRGLATGELFF.

This clonotype has ten or more counts. The genes are TRBV7-3 and TRBJ1-1, with D perhaps TRBD1 (5 bases). This CDR3 spans 13 amino acids. Germline V gene sequence: CDR1 SGHTA, CDR2 FQGTGA. Trimming removed 4 bases at V and 4 bases at J, with 10 bases between. The CDR3 sequence is CASSSGRRTEAFF. CDR3 sequence (DNA): TGTGCCAGCAGCTCGGGACGGCGCACTGAAGCTTTCTTT.

The chain couples TRBV19 to TRBJ2-5; 7 positions match TRBD2. The length of the CDR3 is 15 residues. Looked up from germline, CDR1 is LNHDA and CDR2 is SQIVND (reference sequence). V trimming: 3 bases; J trimming: 5 bases; junction bases outside the gene matches: 9. In DNA, the CDR3 is TGTGCCAGTAGTATCGTCAGCGGGGTAAGGGAGACCCAGTACTTC. Translated, it gives CASSIVSGVRETQYF.

The chain is built from TRBV12-3 or TRBV12-4 and TRBJ2-7, with 7 bases that match TRBD2. V shed 0 bases and J 0 bases; nucleotides not matched to a gene: 2. The CDR3 length is 15 residues. DNA of the CDR3: TGTGCCAGCAGTTTAGCTAGCGGGCCCTCCTACGAGCAGTACTTC. This encodes CASSLASGPSYEQYF.

This clonotype came up many times. V gene TRBV12-3 or TRBV12-4 combines with J gene TRBJ2-1; perhaps TRBD1 as D (5 bases). This CDR3 region has 13 residues. V lost 1 base, J lost 9 bases, and 10 bases lay in between. The CDR3 region is CASSLGGRSEQFF. CDR3 DNA sequence: TGTGCCAGCAGTTTAGGGGGCCGCAGTGAGCAGTTCTTC.

This chain links TRBV28 with TRBJ2-1, with 15 bases identical to TRBD2. The CDR3 is 18 residues long. V shed 3 bases, J shed 4 bases, and the junction held 7 bases outside the gene matches. Per the germline V gene, CDR1 is MDHEN and CDR2 is SYDVKM. CDR3 DNA sequence: TGTGCCAGCAGTTTCTTTGGGACTAGCGGGGGGCAATACAATGAGCAGTTCTTC. Translating gives CASSFFGTSGGQYNEQFF.

At least ten counts were recorded for this clonotype. The chain uses TRBV2 and TRBJ1-1; D might be TRBD1 (6 bases). V was pared by 7 bases and J by 1 base, with 10 bases between. Germline loops: CDR1 SNHLY, CDR2 FYNNEI. This CDR3 contains 13 residues. CDR3 sequence: CASTDRQNTEAFF. CDR3 nucleotide sequence: TGTGCCAGCACCGACAGGCAGAACACTGAAGCTTTCTTT. The full variable domain, rest sourced from reference TRBV2 and TRBJ1-1, is EPEVTQTPSHQVTQMGQEVILRCVPISNHLYFYWYRQILGQKVEFLVSFYNNEISEKSEIFDDQFSVERPDGSNFTLKIRSTKLEDSAMYFCASTDRQNTEAFFGQGTRLTVV.

This clonotype came up many times. This chain joins TRBV11-1 and TRBJ1-6, with TRBD1 as a possible D gene (5 bases). The CDR3 consists of 15 residues. CDR1 and CDR2 (germline): SGHAT, FQDESV (reference sequence). The ends were cut back, 1 base at V and 7 bases at J, with 11 bases in the middle. CDR3 loop: CASSLEAGGNSPLHF. The CDR3 DNA reads TGTGCCAGCAGCTTAGAAGCGGGGGGGAATTCACCCCTCCACTTT.

This clonotype has a count of ten or more. This chain connects TRBV11-2 to TRBJ2-1; D possibly corresponds to TRBD1 (6 bases). This CDR3 spans 13 amino acids. Trimming shortened V by 0 bases and J by 12 bases, and 12 bases separated the two germline ends. Looked up from germline, CDR1 is SGHAT and CDR2 is FQNNGV. CDR3 sequence: CASSLDLQGRQFF. As DNA, the CDR3 is TGTGCCAGCAGCTTAGATCTGCAGGGGAGGCAGTTCTTC. Full variable domain (outside the CDR3, taken from reference TRBV11-2 and TRBJ2-1): EAGVAQSPRYKIIEKRQSVAFWCNPISGHATLYWYQQILGQGPKLLIQFQNNGVVDDSQLPKDRFSAERLKGVDSTLKIQPAKLEDSAVYLCASSLDLQGRQFFGPGTRLTVL.

The CDR3 nucleotides read TGTGCCAGCAGTTATGAACTGAACACTGAAGCTTTCTTT. Residues: CASSYELNTEAFF. The J gene is TRBJ1-1, the V gene TRBV6-2 or TRBV6-3, with D unclear. CDR3 length equals 13 residues. Germline assignment: CDR1 MNHEY and CDR2 SVGEGT. V was pared by 3 bases and J by 0 bases, with 5 bases between.

This clonotype occurred many times. This chain uses TRBV11-2 with TRBJ2-1; a weak D match, TRBD1 (5 bases). The CDR3 runs to 13 residues. Trimming cost V 0 bases and J 8 bases, with 8 bases left between them. Germline loops: CDR1 SGHAT, CDR2 FQNNGV. The CDR3 nucleotides are TGTGCCAGCAGCTTAGATTGGGGCGATGAGCAGTTCTTC. It translates to CASSLDWGDEQFF.

The table lists this clonotype with many counts. V and J are TRBV20-1 and TRBJ1-2, with D perhaps TRBD1 (6 bases). Trimming took off 3 bases at V and 4 bases at J, with 12 bases between the two ends. The CDR3 extends over 13 amino acids. The germline V gene has CDR1 DFQATT and CDR2 SNEGSKA (reference sequence). The CDR3 nucleotides are TGCAGTGCTAGCCGGGACAACTCCTATGGCTACACCTTC. Encoded protein: CSASRDNSYGYTF.

J is TRBJ2-1 and V is TRBV2; the match to TRBD2 covers 10 bases. Germline V CDR1 and CDR2: SNHLY, FYNNEI. Trimming took 5 bases from V and 4 from J; bases not matched to a gene: 17. The length of the CDR3 is 19 residues. In DNA form, the CDR3 reads TGTGCCAGCAGTCTCTACTACCCTTCTGGACTAGCGGAGTACAATGAGCAGTTCTTC. This translates into CASSLYYPSGLAEYNEQFF.

This clonotype was seen more than once but under ten times. This clone may be a read error of a much larger clone one base away. This rearrangement joins TRBV12-3 or TRBV12-4 to TRBJ1-1, with D possibly being TRBD1 (6 bases). The CDR3 runs to 14 residues. Deletions cut 7 bases from V and 1 base from J, with 13 bases between. DNA of the CDR3: TGTGCCAGCAATGTTGGGGGCACGAACACTGAAGCTTTCTTT. As protein: CASNVGGTNTEAFF.

The table lists this clonotype with many counts. A much larger clone sits a single nucleotide away, making a read error possible. This sequence joins TRBV7-9 and TRBJ1-1; 7 bases agree with TRBD1. Germline lookup yields CDR1 SEHNR and CDR2 FQNEAQ (reference sequence). The V gene end was trimmed by 2 bases and the J gene end by 1 base; junction bases not matched to a gene: 1. The CDR3 covers 14 residues. The CDR3 protein is CASSLSGGNTEAFF. Written as DNA, the CDR3 is TGTGCCAGCAGCTTATCAGGGGGGAACACTGAAGCTTTCTTT.

This clonotype was seen a handful of times. J is TRBJ1-5 and V is TRBV11-2; 10 bases match TRBD1. After removal of 5 bases from V and 10 bases from J, the junction contained 11 bases not matched to a gene. The length of the CDR3 is 15 residues. The germline gives CDR1 SGHAT, CDR2 FQNNGV. As DNA, the CDR3 is TGTGCCAGCAGCCCGGTCCCGGGACAGGGGACTCCCCAGCATTTT. Residues: CASSPVPGQGTPQHF.

V is TRBV7-9 and J is TRBJ1-3, with TRBD1 as a possible D gene (5 bases). The CDR3 is 15 amino acids. In germline, CDR1 is SEHNR, CDR2 FQNEAQ (reference sequence). With 5 bases removed from V and 5 bases from J, the gap between germline ends came to 16 bases. In nucleotides, the CDR3 is TGTGCCAGCAGCCCAGGACACATGTTTCGAAACACCATATATTTT. It yields the protein CASSPGHMFRNTIYF.